The entry that follows covers one TCR beta chain sequence. The antigen remains undetermined. The data are from a study of blood T cells in healthy people across ages. Points from the study as a whole: Correlation between TCR beta diversity and naive T cell percentage was strong. Relative to aged donors, long-lived donors carried more naive CD4+ cells and displayed higher diversity.

Healthy Russian Caucasian donors spanned ages about 6 to 100 years. V shed 5 bases and J 7 bases; nucleotides not matched to a gene: 11. The CDR3 is 13 residues long. The germline gives CDR1 DFQATT, CDR2 SNEGSKA (reference sequence). The authors ran a second PCR of about 6 to 11 cycles using a sample-barcoded 5' primer and a J-beta primer mix. TCRdb reprocessed the 5' RACE reads via MiXCR and lists one record per CDR3 protein. The table shows about 970,000 distinct CDR3 sequences, with about 53% occurring only once. This chain links TRBV20-1 with TRBJ2-7; 7 nucleotides agree with TRBD1. Material for sequencing was blood. This receptor was taken from a woman aged 60-75 years in good health. As DNA, the CDR3 is TGCAGTGCTCCGGGGACAGTATACAATGAGCAGTACTTC. Its protein is CSAPGTVYNEQYF.